The 2 T cell receptor beta chains below come from one sample, sequenced in a study of CD8 T cells in ankylosing spondylitis. Overall study findings and caveats: Seemingly distinctive of ankylosing spondylitis blood was a TCR beta motif formed by eight highly homologous variants.

Which antigens these TCRs recognize remains unknown. MiXCR was run by TCRdb on the 5' RACE reads, yielding one entry per CDR3 protein. This table has over 200,000 distinct CDR3 sequences, about 17% appearing once. Input material: blood, either unsorted or a sorted T cell fraction (not recorded which). These receptors were obtained from a male donor with ankylosing spondylitis.

J is TRBJ1-2 and V is TRBV9, with no clear D. Looked up from germline, CDR1 is SGDLS and CDR2 is YYNGEE. V was pared by 3 bases and J by 4 bases, with 7 bases between. The CDR3 loop spans 12 amino acids. This CDR3 reads CASSATPYGYTF. CDR3 nucleotide sequence: TGTGCCAGCAGCGCCACTCCCTATGGCTACACCTTC.

This clonotype was observed a handful of times. CDR3 sequence: CASSLRTGNTEAFF. DNA for the CDR3: TGTGCCAGCAGTTTACGGACAGGGAACACTGAAGCTTTCTTT. The rearrangement uses TRBV12-3 or TRBV12-4 and TRBJ1-1, with TRBD1 identical over 7 bases. The junction had 1 base not matched to a gene; V was cut back by 2 bases and J by 1 base. The CDR3 is made up of 14 amino acids.